A single sample is the source of the 29 T cell receptor beta chains below, sequenced in a study of beta chain features in type 1 diabetes. Expressed TCRB transcripts were sequenced because the isolated RNA had all been reverse transcribed beforehand. Clones were sequenced by immunoSEQ multiplex PCR, and TCRdb holds only the in-frame ones, with some missing. Among 600,000 or so clones, over 12% were seen once, and the ten largest hold 0.035% to 0.045%. Whole-study findings and limits: Shorter TCRB CDR3s, moderately but significantly so, were found in Type 1 diabetes patients in all four CD4+ subsets.

These receptors have no known antigen. The sample consisted of naive CD4+ T cells from blood. The receptors derive from a man aged 18 to 30 with type 1 diabetes.

The rearrangement links TRBV5-1 to TRBJ1-5; D is uncertain. Per germline, CDR1 SGHRS and CDR2 YFSETQ. V lost 8 bases and J lost 7, with 19 bases in between. This CDR3 contains 14 residues. As DNA, the CDR3 is TGCGCCAGTAGAGCAGACGTCACGGACCAGCCCCAGCATTTT. Its translation: CASRADVTDQPQHF.

This clone turned up a few times. This CDR3 reads CASSSHSSGQHYEQYF. In DNA, the CDR3 is TGTGCCAGTAGTTCGCACTCATCGGGACAGCACTACGAGCAGTACTTC. The chain combines TRBV19 with TRBJ2-7; 7 bases match TRBD1. Germline CDR1 and CDR2: LNHDA and SQIVND (reference sequence). The V and J ends lost 5 bases and 3 bases, in that order; junction bases with no gene match: 13. The CDR3 runs 16 residues.

This clone turned up a few times. The chain carries TRBV2 and TRBJ1-5; 9 nucleotides line up with TRBD1. The trim removed 7 bases at V and 6 bases at J, leaving 10 bases unmatched. CDR1 SNHLY and CDR2 FYNNEI come from the germline V gene. This CDR3 comprises 15 residues. CDR3 sequence: CASKGEQGASQPQHF. The CDR3 bases are TGTGCCAGCAAGGGGGAACAGGGGGCAAGTCAGCCCCAGCATTTT.

The rearrangement uses TRBV10-3 and TRBJ1-1, with D possibly TRBD1 on 5 matching bases. V was clipped by 2 bases and J by 8 bases, with 6 bases between them. Germline V gene data show CDR1 as ENHRY and CDR2 as SYGVKD. The CDR3 extends over 11 amino acids. This CDR3 is CAISERTEAFF. In DNA, the CDR3 is TGTGCCATCAGTGAGAGGACAGAAGCTTTCTTT.

This clone was counted a few times. The J gene is TRBJ2-2, the V gene TRBV6-5, with D maybe TRBD2 (5 bases). This CDR3 comprises 15 residues. Germline CDR1 and CDR2: MNHEY and SVGAGI. V lost 4 bases, J lost 5 bases, and 14 bases lay in between. The CDR3 spells CASSSTSGPTGELFF. Written as DNA, the CDR3 is TGTGCCAGCAGTTCCACAAGCGGTCCAACCGGGGAGCTGTTTTTT.

A few counts support this clone. In the same sample, other DNA sequences code for this CDR3. CDR3 sequence (DNA): TGTGCCAGCAGCCTTCGGACAGGGCAAGAGACCCAGTACTTC. It encodes CASSLRTGQETQYF. This sequence joins TRBV7-9 and TRBJ2-5, with 8 bases lining up with TRBD1. Germline trimming cut 5 bases from V and 2 bases from J; bases unmatched to any gene: 4. The CDR3 is 14 residues long. Looked up from germline, CDR1 is SEHNR and CDR2 is FQNEAQ (reference sequence).

V is TRBV6-5 and J is TRBJ1-5, with D tentatively TRBD1 (5 bases). The CDR3 is made up of 14 amino acids. Germline CDR1 is MNHEY and CDR2 is SVGAGI. Trimming stripped 6 bases from V and 7 bases from J, with 16 bases between. CDR3 in DNA: TGTGCCAGCAGCGAGCCGGGGGACGGGCAGCCCCAGCATTTT. Translation gives CASSEPGDGQPQHF.

This chain links TRBV27 with TRBJ2-7, with D unresolved. Looked up from germline, CDR1 is MNHEY and CDR2 is SMNVEV (reference sequence). V lost 0 bases, J lost 9 bases, and 12 bases lay in between. This CDR3 comprises 13 residues. This CDR3 reads CASSLSKEGWQYF. Written as DNA, the CDR3 is TGTGCCAGCAGTTTATCGAAGGAAGGGTGGCAGTACTTC.

This clone was recorded a few times. The chain links TRBV5-1 to TRBJ2-5; TRBD1 might be the D (6 bases). Germline V lookup: CDR1 SGHRS, CDR2 YFSETQ. The ends were cut back, 7 bases at V and 2 bases at J, with 12 bases in the middle. This CDR3 contains 13 residues. The CDR3 nucleotides read TGCGCCAGCTTCAGGGGTGGACAAGAGACCCAGTACTTC. This translates into CASFRGGQETQYF. Full variable domain (remainder filled in from reference TRBV5-1 and TRBJ2-5): KAGVTQTPRYLIKTRGQQVTLSCSPISGHRSVSWYQQTPGQGLQFLFEYFSETQRNKGNFPGRFSGRQFSNSRSEMNVSTLELGDSALYLCASFRGGQETQYFGPGTRLLVL.

This chain uses TRBV2 with TRBJ1-5; 11 bases line up with TRBD1. The germline CDR1 and CDR2 sequences are SNHLY and FYNNEI. The CDR3 extends over 15 amino acids. J gave up 4 bases and V 7 bases, and 6 bases lay outside the gene matches. The CDR3 DNA reads TGTGCCAGCACCCGGGACAGGGGGACTAATCAGCCCCAGCATTTT. Protein product: CASTRDRGTNQPQHF.

This clone was counted a few times. Within the sample, other DNA sequences also encode this same CDR3. The V and J genes are TRBV18 and TRBJ2-5; D ambiguous. V was trimmed by 1 base and J by 4 bases, leaving 7 bases between them. From germline, CDR1 is KGHSH and CDR2 LQKENI. CDR3 size: 13 residues. CDR3 nucleotides: TGTGCCAGCTCACCACGGGGTGGAGAGACCCAGTACTTC. Its protein product is CASSPRGGETQYF. The complete variable domain, with remaining parts taken from reference TRBV18 and TRBJ2-5, reads NAGVMQNPRHLVRRRGQEARLRCSPMKGHSHVYWYRQLPEEGLKFMVYLQKENIIDESGMPKERFSAEFPKEGPSILRIQQVVRGDSAAYFCASSPRGGETQYFGPGTRLLVL.

This clone has a handful of counts. This chain joins TRBV7-2 and TRBJ2-5, with 7 bases fitting TRBD2. Germline CDR1 reads SGHTA; CDR2 reads FQGNSA. CDR3 size: 15 residues. The V segment lost 4 bases and the J segment 5 bases; nucleotides outside the gene matches: 10. This CDR3 reads CASSSGGGSGETQYF. The CDR3 DNA follows: TGTGCCAGCAGCTCCGGCGGGGGAAGCGGGGAGACCCAGTACTTC.

This chain connects TRBV5-6 to TRBJ1-6; D unresolved. CDR1 is SGHDT, CDR2 YYEEEE, per germline. V was shortened by 4 bases and J by 4 bases, with 12 bases between the two germline ends. The CDR3 covers 15 residues. The CDR3 sequence is CASSLPAAYNSPLHF. The CDR3 DNA follows: TGTGCCAGCAGCCTGCCGGCGGCATATAATTCACCCCTCCACTTT.

This chain connects TRBV7-9 to TRBJ2-1; D remains unclear. V lost 0 bases and J lost 4, with 13 bases in between. CDR3 length: 16 residues. Germline CDR1 SEHNR, CDR2 FQNEAQ (reference sequence). The chain's CDR3 is CASSLAAFPIYNEQFF. The CDR3 nucleotides read TGTGCCAGCAGCTTAGCGGCGTTTCCTATATACAATGAGCAGTTCTTC.

This clone occurred a few times. This same CDR3 is encoded by further DNA sequences in the sample. The chain couples TRBV9 to TRBJ1-2, with TRBD1 as a possible D gene (6 bases). Deletions cut 0 bases from V and 0 bases from J, with 6 bases between. Germline CDR1 and CDR2: SGDLS and YYNGEE. The CDR3 extends over 14 amino acids. The CDR3 sequence is CASSVAGANYGYTF. The CDR3 DNA follows: TGTGCCAGCAGCGTAGCAGGGGCTAACTATGGCTACACCTTC.

This clone was detected only a few times. V and J are TRBV4-2 and TRBJ1-1, with TRBD1 matching 7 bases. V shed 1 base, J shed 4 bases, and the junction held 3 bases outside the gene matches. CDR3 size: 14 residues. CDR1 and CDR2 (germline): LGHNA, YNFKEQ. The CDR3 DNA follows: TGTGCCAGCAGCCAAGGACAGGGTACCACTGAAGCTTTCTTT. It encodes CASSQGQGTTEAFF.

The chain uses TRBV4-1 and TRBJ1-1, with no clear D. The germline gives CDR1 MGHRA, CDR2 YSYEKL. V lost 1 base to trimming and J lost 5 bases, with 11 bases between them. CDR3 length: 14 residues. The CDR3 DNA follows: TGCGCCAGCAGCCAAGGGGATCGTTTGACTGAAGCTTTCTTT. Protein: CASSQGDRLTEAFF.

Comment on this clone: One end of the junction is discordant with germline, which a read error may explain. The rearrangement links TRBV28 to TRBJ1-2, with D uncertain. Germline-derived CDR1 and CDR2 are MDHEN and SYDVKM. This CDR3 comprises 13 residues. The CDR3 is CVSSSYRRYGYTF. In DNA, the CDR3 is TGTGTCAGCAGTTCTTATCGACGCTATGGCTACACCTTC.

This clone was picked up a small number of times. The V gene is TRBV7-2, the J gene TRBJ1-2; no firm D call. CDR1 is SGHTA and CDR2 is FQGNSA in the germline V gene. V was clipped by 1 base and J by 2 bases, with 11 bases between them. This CDR3 region has 15 residues. The DNA for the CDR3 is TGTGCCAGCAGCTTAGGTGGTGGAGTAAACTATGGCTACACCTTC. Amino acids: CASSLGGGVNYGYTF.

V gene TRBV18 combines with J gene TRBJ2-3; 8 bases agree with TRBD2. V shed 0 bases, J shed 6 bases, and the junction held 5 bases outside the gene matches. The CDR3 sequence is 15 residues long. Looked up from germline, CDR1 is KGHSH and CDR2 is LQKENI. This chain's CDR3 is CASSPPAGGRDTQYF. The CDR3 DNA is TGTGCCAGCTCACCACCGGCGGGGGGCCGGGATACGCAGTATTTT. The entire variable domain, with the rest obtained from reference TRBV18 and TRBJ2-3, is as follows: NAGVMQNPRHLVRRRGQEARLRCSPMKGHSHVYWYRQLPEEGLKFMVYLQKENIIDESGMPKERFSAEFPKEGPSILRIQQVVRGDSAAYFCASSPPAGGRDTQYFGPGTRLTVL.

Only a few counts were recorded for this clone. V gene TRBV4-3 combines with J gene TRBJ2-6; 7 nucleotides agree with TRBD1. Germline loops: CDR1 LGHNA, CDR2 YSLEER. V lost 0 bases and J lost 0; bases outside the gene matches: 8. The CDR3 covers 19 residues. The CDR3 loop reads CASSQDPTGVRSGANVLTF. The DNA of the CDR3 is TGCGCCAGCAGCCAAGATCCAACAGGGGTCCGCTCTGGGGCCAACGTCCTGACTTTC.

The J gene is TRBJ2-7, the V gene TRBV5-1; D possibly corresponds to TRBD2 (5 bases). The CDR3 is 15 amino acids. Germline loops: CDR1 SGHRS, CDR2 YFSETQ. Trimming shortened V by 1 base and J by 0 bases, and 11 bases separated the two germline ends. CDR3 residues: CASSLYPGISYEQYF. In nucleotides, the CDR3 is TGCGCCAGCAGCTTGTACCCCGGGATCTCCTACGAGCAGTACTTC.

This clone was counted a few times. The chain links TRBV6-5 to TRBJ2-7, with TRBD2 matching over 12 bases. CDR3 size: 13 residues. Germline-derived CDR1 and CDR2 are MNHEY and SVGAGI. V trimming: 11 bases; J trimming: 2 bases; junction bases outside the gene matches: 4. For the CDR3, the DNA is TGTGCCGCCTGGACTAGCGGGACCTACGAGCAGTACTTC. Translated: CAAWTSGTYEQYF.

This clone was picked up a small number of times. CDR3 bases: TGCGCCAGCAGCTCATTAGCGGGGGAAGAGACCCAGTACTTC. This gives the protein CASSSLAGEETQYF. The rearrangement joins TRBV5-1 to TRBJ2-5, with 9 bases identical to TRBD2. J gave up 3 bases and V 3 bases, and 3 bases lay outside the gene matches. CDR1 is SGHRS and CDR2 is YFSETQ in the germline V gene. The CDR3 is 14 residues long.

The rearrangement links TRBV4-2 to TRBJ1-2; a possible D gene is TRBD1 (6 bases). V was pared by 3 bases and J by 4 bases, with 12 bases between. The CDR3 is made up of 14 amino acids. The germline CDR1 and CDR2 sequences are LGHNA and YNFKEQ. The CDR3 spells CASSQSGTIYGYTF. The CDR3, as DNA: TGTGCCAGCAGCCAGTCTGGGACAATCTATGGCTACACCTTC.

The chain combines TRBV29-1 with TRBJ2-7; D unresolved. This CDR3 spans 15 amino acids. Germline V gives CDR1 SQVTM, CDR2 ANQGSEA. The ends were cut back, 3 bases at V and 0 bases at J, with 15 bases in the middle. CDR3 sequence (DNA): TGCAGCGTTGATCAAAAGGGCAGTAACTCCTACGAGCAGTACTTC. Translated, it gives CSVDQKGSNSYEQYF.

This chain uses TRBV7-9 with TRBJ2-1, with 8 bases aligning to TRBD2. Looked up from germline, CDR1 is SEHNR and CDR2 is FQNEAQ (reference sequence). Losses at the gene ends were 5 bases for V and 7 bases for J; bases not matched to a gene: 7. The CDR3 runs 14 residues. The CDR3 sequence is CASSHRTSPNEQFF. The CDR3 DNA is TGTGCCAGCAGCCACAGGACTAGCCCTAATGAGCAGTTCTTC.

The sample holds a few counts of this clone. The chain links TRBV7-2 to TRBJ2-7, with TRBD2 matching 9 bases. There are 18 residues in the CDR3. Germline V gives CDR1 SGHTA, CDR2 FQGNSA. V dropped 1 base and J dropped 6; count of bases not matched to a gene: 16. CDR3 sequence (DNA): TGTGCCAGCAGCTTAGGCCGGCCTAGCGGGGCCCTGTCGGCCGAGCAGTACTTC. Translating it yields CASSLGRPSGALSAEQYF.

The CDR3 reads CAWSVLLGEKLFF. DNA of the CDR3: TGTGCCTGGAGTGTATTGCTTGGGGAAAAACTGTTTTTT. V and J are TRBV30 and TRBJ1-4; D gene ambiguous. The V end lost 0 bases, the J end lost 8 bases, and 10 bases lay between the germline ends. Germline V gene lookup returns CDR1 GTSNPN and CDR2 SVGIG (reference sequence). The CDR3 consists of 13 residues.